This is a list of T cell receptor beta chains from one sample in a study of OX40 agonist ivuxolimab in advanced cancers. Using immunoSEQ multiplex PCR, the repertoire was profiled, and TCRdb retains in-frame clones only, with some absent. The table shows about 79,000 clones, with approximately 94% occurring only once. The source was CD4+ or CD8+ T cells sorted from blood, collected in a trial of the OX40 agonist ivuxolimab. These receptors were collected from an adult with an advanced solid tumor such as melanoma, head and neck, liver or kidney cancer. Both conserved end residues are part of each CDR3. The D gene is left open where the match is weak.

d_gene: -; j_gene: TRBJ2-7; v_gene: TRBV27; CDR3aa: CASSLGQISYEQYF; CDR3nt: TGTGCCAGCAGTTTAGGTCAGATCTCCTACGAGCAGTACTTC
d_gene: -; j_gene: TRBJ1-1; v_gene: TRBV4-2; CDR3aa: CASNLSGDTEAFF; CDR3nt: TGTGCCAGCAACCTTAGCGGGGACACTGAAGCTTTCTTT
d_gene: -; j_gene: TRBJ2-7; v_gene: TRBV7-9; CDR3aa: CASSPTGMSYEQYF; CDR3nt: TGTGCCAGCAGCCCGACAGGAATGAGCTACGAGCAGTACTTC
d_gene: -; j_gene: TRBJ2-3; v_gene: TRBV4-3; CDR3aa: CASSQAETSTDTQYF; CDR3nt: TGCGCCAGCAGCCAAGCCGAGACAAGCACAGATACGCAGTATTTT
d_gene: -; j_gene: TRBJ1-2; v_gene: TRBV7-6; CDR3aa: CASSLVGEGTGYTF; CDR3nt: TGTGCCAGCAGCTTAGTCGGGGAAGGGACCGGCTACACCTTC
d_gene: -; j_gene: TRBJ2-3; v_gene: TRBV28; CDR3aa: CASSLNPTRTDTQYF; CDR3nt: TGTGCCAGCAGTTTAAACCCAACTCGCACAGATACGCAGTATTTT
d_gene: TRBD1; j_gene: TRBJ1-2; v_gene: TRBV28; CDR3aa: CASSTRDSSNYGYTF; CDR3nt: TGTGCCAGCAGTACCCGGGACAGCAGTAACTATGGCTACACCTTC
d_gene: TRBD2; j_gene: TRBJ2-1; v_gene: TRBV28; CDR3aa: CASSPPGVAGVEEQFF; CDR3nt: TGTGCCAGCAGTCCGCCGGGGGTAGCGGGAGTGGAGGAGCAGTTCTTC
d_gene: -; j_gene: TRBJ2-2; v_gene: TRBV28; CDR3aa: CASSLEGELFF; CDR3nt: TGTGCCAGCAGTTTAGAGGGGGAGCTGTTTTTT
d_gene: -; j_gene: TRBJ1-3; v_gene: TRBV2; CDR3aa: CASSVMGSGNTIYF; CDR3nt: TGTGCCAGCAGTGTGATGGGGTCGGGAAACACCATATATTTT
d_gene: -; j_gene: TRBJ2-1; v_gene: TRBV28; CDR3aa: CASRPPLSSGSYNEQFF; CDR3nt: TGTGCCAGCAGACCACCCCTAAGTAGCGGATCCTACAATGAGCAGTTCTTC